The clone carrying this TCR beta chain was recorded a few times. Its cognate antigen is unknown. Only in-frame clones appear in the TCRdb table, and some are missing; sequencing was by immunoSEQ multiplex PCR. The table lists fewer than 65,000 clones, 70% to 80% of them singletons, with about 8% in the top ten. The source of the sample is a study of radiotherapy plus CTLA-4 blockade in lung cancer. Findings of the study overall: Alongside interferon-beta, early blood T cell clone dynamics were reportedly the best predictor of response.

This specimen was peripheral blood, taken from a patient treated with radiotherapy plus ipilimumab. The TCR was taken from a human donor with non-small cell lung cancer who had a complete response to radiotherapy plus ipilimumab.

The CDR3 region is CASSKSEGRGGTDTQYF. In DNA, the CDR3 is TGTGCCAGCAGCAAATCGGAGGGGAGGGGGGGCACAGATACGCAGTATTTT. The chain joins TRBV7-9 to TRBJ2-3; TRBD2 is a possible D gene (7 bases). This CDR3 has 17 residues. V was shortened by 5 bases and J by 1 base, with 19 bases between the two germline ends. CDR1 SEHNR and CDR2 FQNEAQ come from the germline V gene (reference sequence).